The following is a TCR beta chain sequence with its context. The antigen is unknown. Only in-frame clones appear in the TCRdb table, and some are missing; sequencing was by immunoSEQ multiplex PCR. The table records fewer than 100,000 clones, under 95% of them present only once. The sample belongs to a study of cytomegalovirus exposure and HLA in healthy donors. The CDR3 sequence is 15 residues long. Germline V CDR1 and CDR2: KGHSY, FQNENV. The V gene end was trimmed by 4 bases and the J gene end by 4 bases; junction bases not matched to a gene: 8. Points from the study as a whole: A list of approximately 160 TCR beta chains associated with cytomegalovirus was given.

This TCR derives from a young man in good health and CMV-seronegative. V usage is TRBV16 and J usage is TRBJ1-1; 8 nucleotides line up with TRBD1. Sequencing was done on a sample of PBMCs. The CDR3 DNA reads as TGTGCCAGCAGCCCTCAACAGGGGGTCGGCACTGAAGCTTTCTTT. Translated: CASSPQQGVGTEAFF.